This T cell receptor beta chain was recorded in a study of vaccination and CD4 T cells after COVID-19. Looking at the study overall: Of the convalescent patients, who were SARS-CoV-2 positive by nasal swab PCR, about 10 had mild and one severe disease. Overlapping spike pools from SARS-CoV-2 and HCoV-NL63, HCoV-OC43 and HCoV-229E served as culture stimuli.

This CDR3 comprises 14 residues. The germline V gene encodes CDR1 SEHNR and CDR2 FQNEAQ (reference sequence). The V gene lost 5 bases and the J gene lost 4 bases, with 12 bases spanning the gap. The treatment was: roughly 10-day PBMC culture with coronavirus spike peptide pools or control peptides (ViraFEST assay). Scientists ran DNA taken from cultured CD4+ T cells through the Oncomine TCR Beta short-read assay for sequencing. TCRdb re-derived calls from the PCR reads in MiXCR, one entry per CDR3 protein. Of about 20,000 distinct CDR3 sequences in the sample, 48% were seen once. For this clonotype: Its antigen remains unidentified.

Sequencing used CD4+ T cells from blood, cultured in vitro. This sequence was found in a human donor who had recovered from COVID-19. The chain has TRBV7-9 and TRBJ2-1; possible D gene TRBD1, 5 bases. The CDR3 DNA is TGTGCCAGCAGCACTCCGGACAATTACAATGAGCAGTTCTTC. Residues: CASSTPDNYNEQFF.